One sample yielded the 20 T cell receptor beta chains listed below, sequenced in a study of identical twins. Each CDR3 protein gets one entry after TCRdb re-called the 5' RACE reads with MiXCR. This sample carries about 300,000 distinct CDR3 sequences, approximately 13% of them seen once, and the ten largest clones take around 7.2%. This same sample was also taken into another study, of yellow fever vaccine responses in identical twins.

Material for sequencing was CD8+ T cells sorted from blood. Receptors were obtained from a woman between 18 and 29 years old in good health.

In this sample, this clonotype turned up many times. The chain uses TRBV24-1 and TRBJ2-6; D remains unclear. Deletions cut 12 bases from V and 0 bases from J, with 8 bases between. The CDR3 extends over 13 amino acids. The germline gives CDR1 KGHDR, CDR2 SFDVKD. CDR3: CAPLGSGANVLTF. For the CDR3, the DNA is TGTGCCCCCTTGGGCTCTGGGGCCAACGTCCTGACTTTC.

This clonotype was detected only a few times. This rearrangement joins TRBV5-1 to TRBJ2-2, with D unresolved. CDR3 size: 13 residues. Germline V gives CDR1 SGHRS, CDR2 YFSETQ. Trimming took off 4 bases at V and 5 bases at J, with 9 bases between the two ends. The CDR3 nucleotides are TGCGCCAGCAGCACCTCTCTTACCGGGGAGCTGTTTTTT. Translation: CASSTSLTGELFF.

This clonotype was observed many times. J is TRBJ2-1 and V is TRBV20-1, with 13 bases that match TRBD2. V lost 5 bases and J lost 6; bases outside the gene matches: 4. There are 14 residues in the CDR3. The germline gives CDR1 DFQATT, CDR2 SNEGSKA (reference sequence). DNA for the CDR3: TGCAGTGCTTGGACTAGCGGGGGTCTCAATGAGCAGTTCTTC. It is translated as CSAWTSGGLNEQFF.

This clonotype was seen a handful of times. The V call is TRBV2, the J call TRBJ2-7; D not certain. The CDR3 length is 13 residues. The V gene lost 3 bases and the J gene lost 1 base, with 7 bases spanning the gap. The germline CDR1 and CDR2 sequences are SNHLY and FYNNEI. Here the CDR3 DNA reads TGTGCCAGCAGTGATTCCAGGTCCTACGAGCAGTACTTC. It is translated as CASSDSRSYEQYF.

Here the CDR3 DNA reads TGTGCCAGCAGCTTAGTTAGCGGCTCCTACAATGAGCAGTTCTTC. Translated, it gives CASSLVSGSYNEQFF. The chain employs TRBV11-2 and TRBJ2-1, with a possible D match to TRBD2 (6 bases). Germline loops: CDR1 SGHAT, CDR2 FQNNGV. The CDR3 has 15 amino acids. Trimming took 1 base from V and 0 from J, leaving 7 bases between them.

This clonotype was counted a few times. The chain recombines TRBV6-2 or TRBV6-3 with TRBJ2-1; TRBD2 is a possible D gene (6 bases). The germline V gene encodes CDR1 MNHEY and CDR2 SVGEGT. CDR3 length: 15 residues. Trimming removed 8 bases from V and 4 bases from J, with 18 bases in between. The CDR3 DNA is TGTGCCAGCGATTCCCCCCTCGGGAGATACAATGAGCAGTTCTTC. Translated, it gives CASDSPLGRYNEQFF.

This clonotype appeared many times. The chain links TRBV29-1 to TRBJ2-5, with 8 positions matching TRBD1. The CDR3 is 13 residues long. V lost 3 bases to trimming and J lost 4 bases; unmatched junction nucleotides: 4. Germline V gene lookup returns CDR1 SQVTM and CDR2 ANQGSEA. As DNA, the CDR3 is TGCAGCGTTGACAGGGGGCGCGGAGAGACCCAGTACTTC. As protein: CSVDRGRGETQYF.

The V and J genes are TRBV18 and TRBJ2-1; D not resolved. This CDR3 spans 15 amino acids. Between the trimmed V and J ends, which lost 5 bases and 4 bases, there was a span of 15 bases. Germline V gives CDR1 KGHSH, CDR2 LQKENI. CDR3 loop: CASSATLTPYNEQFF. CDR3 DNA sequence: TGTGCCAGCTCAGCGACTCTCACTCCTTACAATGAGCAGTTCTTC.

V and J are TRBV7-9 and TRBJ2-7; 9 bases are a match to TRBD2. CDR1 SEHNR and CDR2 FQNEAQ come from the germline V gene (reference sequence). The V segment lost 2 bases and the J segment 1 base; nucleotides outside the gene matches: 9. The CDR3 spans 17 residues. DNA of the CDR3: TGTGCCAGCAGCTTAAGTACTAGCGGGCTCCTTTCCTACGAGCAGTACTTC. Residues: CASSLSTSGLLSYEQYF.

The chain has TRBV24-1 and TRBJ2-1; D is unresolved. Per germline, CDR1 KGHDR and CDR2 SFDVKD. CDR3 length: 14 amino acids. The V end lost 10 bases, the J end lost 3 bases, and 15 bases lay between the germline ends. This chain's CDR3 is CATAHTAYYNEQFF. DNA for the CDR3: TGTGCCACAGCTCACACCGCCTACTACAATGAGCAGTTCTTC.

The chain is built from TRBV21-1 and TRBJ2-2; TRBD1, the D gene given by the table, was not confirmed from the DNA. TRBV21-1 represents a pseudogene. The length of the CDR3 is 15 residues. Here the CDR3 DNA reads TGTGCCAGCACCCACCCCAGGGAGAGTGCCGGGGAGCTGTTTTTT. Protein product: CASTHPRESAGELFF.

This clonotype showed up just a few times. The genes are TRBV7-9 and TRBJ1-2; D remains unclear. V gave up 7 bases and J gave up 0 bases, with 18 bases separating them. In germline, CDR1 is SEHNR, CDR2 FQNEAQ (reference sequence). The CDR3 has 16 residues. CDR3 sequence (DNA): TGTGCCAGCAACCCAGCCCCAGACCGAGCTAACTATGGCTACACCTTC. Protein: CASNPAPDRANYGYTF.

The chain employs TRBV27 and TRBJ2-5, with D possibly matching TRBD2 (5 bases). The CDR3 runs to 15 residues. Per germline, CDR1 MNHEY and CDR2 SMNVEV (reference sequence). Trimming removed 0 bases at V and 5 bases at J, with 13 bases between. The CDR3, as DNA: TGTGCCAGCAGTTTATCATCCACGGGCGGGGAGACCCAGTACTTC. Translating gives CASSLSSTGGETQYF.

This clonotype has only a few counts. The V and J genes are TRBV11-2 and TRBJ1-2, with D hard to call. This CDR3 contains 15 residues. V dropped 1 base and J dropped 4 bases, with 13 bases sitting between them. CDR1 and CDR2 (germline): SGHAT, FQNNGV. In DNA form, the CDR3 reads TGTGCCAGCAGCTTAGGGGATGGGGTCTTCTATGGCTACACCTTC. It specifies CASSLGDGVFYGYTF.

This chain uses TRBV4-1 with TRBJ1-5; D unclear. Between the trimmed V and J ends, which lost 0 bases and 5 bases, there was a span of 8 bases. There are 14 residues in the CDR3. Germline V gene lookup returns CDR1 MGHRA and CDR2 YSYEKL. This CDR3 reads CASSQDLSDQPQHF. In DNA form, the CDR3 reads TGCGCCAGCAGCCAAGATCTGAGTGATCAGCCCCAGCATTTT.

This rearrangement joins TRBV3-1 to TRBJ2-2; D unclear. The CDR3 is 19 amino acids. The ends were cut back, 5 bases at V and 0 bases at J, with 22 bases in the middle. CDR1 is LGHDT, CDR2 YNNKEL, per germline (reference sequence). CDR3 loop: CASSKHVPWQLSNTGELFF. In DNA, the CDR3 is TGTGCCAGCAGCAAGCATGTCCCTTGGCAGCTCTCGAACACCGGGGAGCTGTTTTTT.

This clonotype came up a few times. The chain combines TRBV27 with TRBJ2-1; 10 nucleotides agree with TRBD2. CDR1 MNHEY and CDR2 SMNVEV come from the germline V gene (reference sequence). Trimming at V came to 5 bases and at J to 4 bases, leaving 5 bases not matched to a gene. The CDR3 spans 15 residues. The DNA of the CDR3 is TGTGCCAGCAGTCCTAGCGGGGGCCGGTACAATGAGCAGTTCTTC. This sequence encodes CASSPSGGRYNEQFF.

This clonotype was seen a handful of times. The genes are TRBV6-5 and TRBJ2-5; 8 positions agree with TRBD1. V lost 2 bases, J lost 2 bases, and 10 bases stayed unmatched. The germline V gene encodes CDR1 MNHEY and CDR2 SVGAGI. The CDR3 has 17 residues. The CDR3 coding sequence is TGTGCCAGCAGTTACCCGCCGACAGGGGTGGGGCAAGAGACCCAGTACTTC. As protein: CASSYPPTGVGQETQYF.

A few counts support this clonotype. This chain uses TRBV7-8 with TRBJ2-1; 11 nucleotides line up with TRBD2. The CDR3 is 20 amino acids. Germline values: CDR1 SGHVS, CDR2 FQNEAQ. The V and J ends lost 1 base and 4 bases, in that order; junction bases with no gene match: 15. This CDR3 reads CASSLVRLAGNTLPYNEQFF. CDR3 in DNA: TGTGCCAGCAGCTTAGTGAGACTAGCGGGGAATACACTACCTTACAATGAGCAGTTCTTC.

This clonotype was observed at least ten times. The rearrangement links TRBV7-9 to TRBJ2-7; a possible D gene is TRBD1 (6 bases). V lost 3 bases to trimming and J lost 4 bases, with 13 bases between them. Germline values: CDR1 SEHNR, CDR2 FQNEAQ (reference sequence). CDR3 length: 14 residues. The CDR3 bases are TGTGCCAGCAGCTTCAGGGGATCCTATTACGAGCAGTACTTC. Its translation is CASSFRGSYYEQYF.